Following are 29 T cell receptor beta chains from one sample sequenced in a study of blood T cell repertoires in COVID-19. Using immunoSEQ multiplex PCR, the repertoire was profiled, and TCRdb retains in-frame clones only, with some absent. The sample lists approximately 380,000 clones, approximately 91% occurring once. The sequenced sample consisted of PBMCs or T cells enriched from blood (not recorded which). The source of these receptors is a woman aged 35 to 49 who had been exposed to COVID-19.

The chain has TRBV21-1 and TRBJ2-5; TRBD1, the table's D call, lacks a check against the DNA. TRBV21-1 is classified as a pseudogene. The CDR3 extends over 13 amino acids. CDR3 bases: TGTGCCAGGGCCAGGACAAACCAAGAGACCCAGTACTTC. This translates into CARARTNQETQYF.

The chain couples TRBV29-1 to TRBJ1-4, with D unclear. CDR1 and CDR2 (germline): SQVTM, ANQGSEA. V was cut by 7 bases and J by 1 base, with 13 bases left in between. The CDR3 is made up of 14 amino acids. The CDR3 nucleotides are TGCAGCGCCACCCGCGCGGGAACTAATGAAAAACTGTTTTTT. It yields the protein CSATRAGTNEKLFF.

The chain links TRBV19 to TRBJ1-1, with no clear D. V was shortened by 1 base and J by 7 bases, with 13 bases between the two germline ends. In germline, CDR1 is LNHDA, CDR2 SQIVND (reference sequence). The length of the CDR3 is 14 residues. The CDR3 reads CASSIAGGEFEAFF. The CDR3 DNA follows: TGTGCCAGTAGTATAGCGGGAGGCGAGTTTGAAGCTTTCTTT.

This clone was seen a few times. The chain uses TRBV5-6 and TRBJ1-1; unclear D gene. Per germline, CDR1 SGHDT and CDR2 YYEEEE. CDR3 length equals 15 residues. The germline V and J ends were trimmed by 0 bases and 1 base, with 10 bases remaining between them. The CDR3 reads CASSLDPGTNTEAFF. The CDR3 DNA reads TGTGCCAGCAGCTTGGATCCGGGAACGAACACTGAAGCTTTCTTT.

The genes are TRBV30 and TRBJ2-7; 8 bases are a match to TRBD1. Unmatched junction bases numbered 9, after V lost 3 bases and J lost 2 bases. The CDR3 is 15 residues long. CDR1 and CDR2 (germline): GTSNPN, SVGIG (reference sequence). The DNA for the CDR3 is TGTGCCTGGAGGACTGACAGGGGAAAAACCTACGAGCAGTACTTC. This gives the protein CAWRTDRGKTYEQYF.

The CDR3 bases are TGTGCCAGCAGAACGACTAGTTCGGCCGGGGAGCTGTTTTTT. It specifies CASRTTSSAGELFF. J is TRBJ2-2 and V is TRBV7-6; tentatively, D is TRBD2 (6 bases). CDR3 size: 14 residues. Between the trimmed V and J ends, which lost 6 bases and 6 bases, there was a span of 14 bases. Germline V CDR1 and CDR2: SGHVS, FNYEAQ.

V and J are TRBV19 and TRBJ1-1; possibly TRBD1 for D (5 bases). Germline-derived CDR1 and CDR2 are LNHDA and SQIVND (reference sequence). The germline V and J ends were trimmed by 5 bases and 7 bases, with 17 bases remaining between them. The CDR3 runs to 14 residues. The CDR3 sequence: CASSAVEIGGEAFF. CDR3 DNA: TGTGCCAGTAGTGCCGTGGAAATCGGGGGTGAAGCTTTCTTT.

The chain combines TRBV5-6 with TRBJ2-7; 7 bases align to TRBD1. Unmatched junction bases numbered 4, after V lost 1 base and J lost 0 bases. The CDR3 covers 15 residues. In germline, CDR1 is SGHDT, CDR2 YYEEEE. CDR3 sequence reads: CASSLSGTASYEQYF. Here the CDR3 DNA reads TGTGCCAGCAGCTTGTCCGGGACAGCCTCCTACGAGCAGTACTTC.

The CDR3 loop reads CASSLGPGMNTEAFF. In DNA form, the CDR3 reads TGTGCCAGCAGCTTAGGTCCTGGCATGAACACTGAAGCTTTCTTT. This chain links TRBV7-2 with TRBJ1-1, with D hard to call. Looked up from germline, CDR1 is SGHTA and CDR2 is FQGNSA. The CDR3 length is 15 residues. V dropped 1 base and J dropped 0 bases, with 9 bases sitting between them.

The chain recombines TRBV30 with TRBJ1-1; 7 bases fit TRBD1. The junction had 11 bases not matched to a gene; V was cut back by 0 bases and J by 4 bases. The CDR3 totals 16 residues. Germline-derived CDR1 and CDR2 are GTSNPN and SVGIG (reference sequence). The CDR3 here is CAWSVRRGGAPTEAFF. For the CDR3, the DNA is TGTGCCTGGAGTGTACGGAGAGGGGGCGCCCCCACTGAAGCTTTCTTT. Together with reference TRBV30 and TRBJ1-1, the CDR3 gives the full variable domain: SQTIHQWPATLVQPVGSPLSLECTVEGTSNPNLYWYRQAAGRGLQLLFYSVGIGQISSEVPQNLSASRPQDRQFILSSKKLLLSDSGFYLCAWSVRRGGAPTEAFFGQGTRLTVV.

The rearrangement joins TRBV12-1 to TRBJ2-7; the table names TRBD1, a call not compared with the DNA. TRBV12-1 is marked as a pseudogene. The length of the CDR3 is 15 residues. In DNA, the CDR3 is TGTGCCAGCAGCTTGCCGGGACAGGGGGGATACGAGCAGTACTTC. Encoded protein: CASSLPGQGGYEQYF.

CDR3 residues: CASSLTSGGTPLSTDTQYF. In DNA form, the CDR3 reads TGTGCCAGTAGTCTGACTAGCGGGGGGACTCCCTTAAGCACAGATACGCAGTATTTT. The gene calls are TRBV19 and TRBJ2-3, with TRBD2 matching over 13 bases. CDR3 size: 19 residues. Per the germline V gene, CDR1 is LNHDA and CDR2 is SQIVND (reference sequence). After removal of 5 bases from V and 0 bases from J, the junction contained 11 bases not matched to a gene. Supplemented by reference TRBV19 and TRBJ2-3, the full variable domain reads DGGITQSPKYLFRKEGQNVTLSCEQNLNHDAMYWYRQDPGQGLRLIYYSQIVNDFQKGDIAEGYSVSREKKESFPLTVTSAQKNPTAFYLCASSLTSGGTPLSTDTQYFGPGTRLTVL.

V usage is TRBV18 and J usage is TRBJ1-6, with 7 bases fitting TRBD1. The CDR3 has 18 residues. Germline CDR1 and CDR2: KGHSH and LQKENI. V trimming: 2 bases; J trimming: 0 bases; junction bases outside the gene matches: 7. In DNA, the CDR3 is TGTGCCAGCTCACCAAGGGGACAGACCCTCTCCTATAATTCACCCCTCCACTTT. Its translation: CASSPRGQTLSYNSPLHF.

This clone has only one observation. The rearrangement uses TRBV12-5 and TRBJ2-1; possible D gene TRBD1, 5 bases. Germline assignment: CDR1 LGHNT and CDR2 FRNRAP. The V end lost 0 bases, the J end lost 9 bases, and 9 bases lay between the germline ends. The CDR3 is 13 amino acids. CDR3 coding DNA: TGTGCTAGTGGTTTGGTAGCCAGGGCTGAGCAGTTCTTC. Translating gives CASGLVARAEQFF. The full variable domain, with the rest looked up from reference TRBV12-5 and TRBJ2-1, is DARVTQTPRHKVTEMGQEVTMRCQPILGHNTVFWYRQTMMQGLELLAYFRNRAPLDDSGMPKDRFSAEMPDATLATLKIQPSEPRDSAVYFCASGLVARAEQFFGPGTRLTVL.

This clone has just one count. The V gene is TRBV30, the J gene TRBJ1-2; 10 nucleotides agree with TRBD1. J gave up 3 bases and V 1 base, and 17 bases lay outside the gene matches. The CDR3 is 19 amino acids. CDR1 is GTSNPN and CDR2 is SVGIG in the germline V gene (reference sequence). CDR3 sequence (DNA): TGTGCCTGGAGTGGGGACAGGGGTAGAAGGAAAATTAGGGACTATGGCTACACCTTC. It is translated as CAWSGDRGRRKIRDYGYTF.

The J gene is TRBJ2-6, the V gene TRBV7-9, with D tentatively TRBD2 (5 bases). The CDR3 runs 13 residues. Deletions cut 9 bases from V and 1 base from J, with 7 bases between. Germline CDR1 reads SEHNR; CDR2 reads FQNEAQ (reference sequence). The CDR3 protein is CASRGSGANVLTF. CDR3 in DNA: TGTGCCAGTAGAGGGTCTGGGGCCAACGTCCTGACTTTC.

As DNA, the CDR3 is TGTGCCAGCAGTTACCTCGGACATAGCGAGCAGTACTTC. Encoded protein: CASSYLGHSEQYF. The chain carries TRBV6-5 and TRBJ2-7; maybe TRBD1 (5 bases). The ends were cut back, 2 bases at V and 6 bases at J, with 11 bases in the middle. This CDR3 is built from 13 residues. Germline loops: CDR1 MNHEY, CDR2 SVGAGI.

This clone was counted a few times. The V gene is TRBV7-9, the J gene TRBJ2-7; 10 nucleotides match TRBD1. The CDR3 loop spans 15 amino acids. Germline values: CDR1 SEHNR, CDR2 FQNEAQ (reference sequence). V lost 5 bases and J lost 6; bases outside the gene matches: 10. CDR3 in amino acids: CASSLHSGTGVEQYF. In DNA, the CDR3 is TGTGCCAGCAGCCTCCATTCCGGGACAGGGGTCGAGCAGTACTTC. Using reference TRBV7-9 and TRBJ2-7 for the parts outside the CDR3, the full variable domain is DTGVSQNPRHKITKRGQNVTFRCDPISEHNRLYWYRQTLGQGPEFLTYFQNEAQLEKSRLLSDRFSAERPKGSFSTLEIQRTEQGDSAMYLCASSLHSGTGVEQYFGPGTRLTVT.

The chain employs TRBV7-9 and TRBJ1-2; TRBD1 matches at 7 bases. V shed 6 bases, J shed 5 bases, and the junction held 12 bases outside the gene matches. CDR3 length: 15 amino acids. Germline V lookup: CDR1 SEHNR, CDR2 FQNEAQ (reference sequence). CDR3 DNA sequence: TGTGCCAGCAGTCCCGCAGACAGGGAAACATATGGCTACACCTTC. It encodes CASSPADRETYGYTF.

J is TRBJ1-5 and V is TRBV6-5; D is perhaps TRBD1 (6 bases). There are 14 residues in the CDR3. Per germline, CDR1 MNHEY and CDR2 SVGAGI. With 6 bases removed from V and 7 bases from J, the gap between germline ends came to 16 bases. CDR3 sequence (DNA): TGTGCCAGCAGACGACAGGACGACGGACAGCCCCAGCATTTT. Translated, it gives CASRRQDDGQPQHF.

The rearrangement uses TRBV4-3 and TRBJ2-7; 8 bases line up with TRBD2. The CDR3 length is 17 residues. J lost 2 bases, V lost 0 bases, and 9 bases had no gene match. Germline V lookup: CDR1 LGHNA, CDR2 YSLEER. CDR3 region: CASSQDAPREGPYEQYF. The CDR3 coding sequence is TGCGCCAGCAGCCAAGATGCCCCACGGGAGGGCCCCTACGAGCAGTACTTC.

The rearrangement uses TRBV2 and TRBJ2-1; 7 bases line up with TRBD1. This CDR3 comprises 16 residues. V was pared by 6 bases and J by 0 bases, with 8 bases of the junction left unmatched. Germline V gene sequence: CDR1 SNHLY, CDR2 FYNNEI. The CDR3 protein is CASRAKGQSSYNEQFF. CDR3 coding DNA: TGTGCCAGCAGGGCAAAGGGACAGAGCTCCTACAATGAGCAGTTCTTC.

The gene calls are TRBV2 and TRBJ1-1; D remains ambiguous. Trimming pared 6 bases from V and 0 bases from J, leaving 8 bases between. CDR1 is SNHLY, CDR2 FYNNEI, per germline. This CDR3 contains 13 residues. CDR3 in DNA: TGTGCCAGCAGGGCGGATGTGAACACTGAAGCTTTCTTT. Translating gives CASRADVNTEAFF. Using reference TRBV2 and TRBJ1-1 for the parts outside the CDR3, the full variable domain is EPEVTQTPSHQVTQMGQEVILRCVPISNHLYFYWYRQILGQKVEFLVSFYNNEISEKSEIFDDQFSVERPDGSNFTLKIRSTKLEDSAMYFCASRADVNTEAFFGQGTRLTVV.

The rearrangement links TRBV5-1 to TRBJ2-1; tentatively, D is TRBD1 (6 bases). CDR3 length: 15 amino acids. Trimming took 0 bases from V and 5 from J, leaving 12 bases between them. CDR1 SGHRS and CDR2 YFSETQ come from the germline V gene. The CDR3 nucleotides read TGCGCCAGCAGCTTGGCAGGGGATGCGGACAATGAGCAGTTCTTC. This sequence encodes CASSLAGDADNEQFF.

V and J are TRBV2 and TRBJ1-3; D uncertain. The germline gives CDR1 SNHLY, CDR2 FYNNEI. V was cut by 4 bases and J by 3 bases, with 16 bases left in between. CDR3 length: 16 residues. The CDR3 nucleotides read TGTGCCAGCAGTGTGGGCCAGGAAACCCTTGGAAACACCATATATTTT. Protein sequence: CASSVGQETLGNTIYF.

This clone was seen just once. V gene TRBV7-8 combines with J gene TRBJ2-5; TRBD2 matches at 14 bases. This CDR3 is 16 amino acids long. CDR1 SGHVS and CDR2 FQNEAQ come from the germline V gene. With 5 bases clipped from V and 4 bases from J, the junction kept 6 bases outside the gene matches. The CDR3 spells CASSLGTSGGSETQYF. CDR3 DNA sequence: TGTGCCAGCAGCCTCGGGACTAGCGGGGGATCAGAGACCCAGTACTTC.

The chain employs TRBV12-3 or TRBV12-4 and TRBJ2-2; the D is unclear. This CDR3 is built from 12 residues. Trimming took off 5 bases at V and 6 bases at J, with 7 bases between the two ends. CDR3 nucleotide sequence: TGTGCCAGCAGTGTTGTCGCCGGGGAGCTGTTTTTT. Translating it yields CASSVVAGELFF.

The rearrangement links TRBV4-2 to TRBJ1-5; 8 bases are a match to TRBD1. V lost 4 bases, J lost 5 bases, and 13 bases stayed unmatched. The CDR3 length is 17 residues. Germline-derived CDR1 and CDR2 are LGHNA and YNFKEQ. The chain's CDR3 is CASSRGTTGDSDQPQHF. DNA of the CDR3: TGTGCCAGCAGCCGTGGGACGACAGGGGATTCTGATCAGCCCCAGCATTTT.

J is TRBJ1-1 and V is TRBV10-2; a possible D gene is TRBD1 (6 bases). The germline V gene encodes CDR1 WSHSY and CDR2 SAAADI. V was trimmed by 0 bases and J by 2 bases, leaving 13 bases between them. CDR3 size: 16 residues. CDR3 amino acids: CASSESGGLVNTEAFF. CDR3 bases: TGCGCCAGCAGTGAGTCTGGGGGCTTGGTAAACACTGAAGCTTTCTTT.